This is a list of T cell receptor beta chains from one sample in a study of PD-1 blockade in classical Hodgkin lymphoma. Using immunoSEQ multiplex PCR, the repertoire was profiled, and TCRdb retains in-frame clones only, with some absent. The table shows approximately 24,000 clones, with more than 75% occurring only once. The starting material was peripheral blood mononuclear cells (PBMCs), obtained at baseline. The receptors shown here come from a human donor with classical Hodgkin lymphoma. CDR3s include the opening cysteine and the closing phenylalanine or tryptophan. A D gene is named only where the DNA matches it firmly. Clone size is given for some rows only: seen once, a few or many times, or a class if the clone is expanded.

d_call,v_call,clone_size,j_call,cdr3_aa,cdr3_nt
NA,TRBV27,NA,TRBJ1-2,CASSPALGLGNYGYTF,TGTGCCAGCAGTCCCGCTCTTGGACTGGGGAACTATGGCTACACCTTC
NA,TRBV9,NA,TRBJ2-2,CASSVGGGANTGELFF,TGTGCCAGCAGCGTAGGAGGTGGAGCCAACACCGGGGAGCTGTTTTTT
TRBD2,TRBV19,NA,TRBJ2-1,CASSIGPGLAGGKQFF,TGTGCCAGTAGTATAGGACCGGGACTAGCGGGGGGGAAGCAGTTCTTC
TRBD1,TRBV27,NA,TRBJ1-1,CASQTGAGEAFF,TGTGCCAGCCAGACAGGGGCCGGAGAAGCTTTCTTT
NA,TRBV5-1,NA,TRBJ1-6,CASSLDSLNSPLHF,TGCGCCAGCAGCTTGGACAGTCTTAATTCACCCCTCCACTTT
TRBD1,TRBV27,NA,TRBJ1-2,CASSQQGLYGYTF,TGTGCCAGCAGTCAACAGGGGCTTTATGGCTACACCTTC
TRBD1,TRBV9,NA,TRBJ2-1,CASSTEGAGYNEQFF,TGTGCCAGCAGCACCGAGGGGGCCGGCTACAATGAGCAGTTCTTC
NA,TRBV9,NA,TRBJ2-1,CASRSPGGPYNEQFF,TGTGCCAGCAGGTCTCCTGGAGGACCCTACAATGAGCAGTTCTTC
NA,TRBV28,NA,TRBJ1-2,CASSFHLGQDPNYGYTF,TGTGCCAGCAGTTTCCACCTAGGCCAGGACCCTAACTATGGCTACACCTTC
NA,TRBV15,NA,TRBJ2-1,CATSRGDGLEQFF,TGTGCCACCAGCAGAGGTGACGGCCTGGAGCAGTTCTTC
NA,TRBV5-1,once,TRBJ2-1,CASSLDINNEQFF,TGCGCCAGCAGCCTAGACATCAACAATGAGCAGTTCTTC
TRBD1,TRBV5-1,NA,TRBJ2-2,CASSDRGSGELFF,TGCGCCAGTTCGGACAGGGGGTCCGGGGAGCTGTTTTTT
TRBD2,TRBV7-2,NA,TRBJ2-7,CASSVLAGETYEQYF,TGTGCCAGCAGCGTCCTAGCGGGGGAAACCTACGAGCAGTACTTC
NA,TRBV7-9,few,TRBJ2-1,CASSLEGIREQFF,TGTGCCAGCAGCTTAGAGGGCATCCGTGAGCAGTTCTTC
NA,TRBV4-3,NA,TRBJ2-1,CASSQEWRGGYNEQFF,TGCGCCAGCAGCCAAGAGTGGAGGGGGGGCTACAATGAGCAGTTCTTC
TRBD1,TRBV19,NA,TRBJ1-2,CASSSHRDRINYGYTF,TGTGCCAGTAGTAGCCACCGGGACAGAATTAACTATGGCTACACCTTC
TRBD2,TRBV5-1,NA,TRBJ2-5,CASSLLLSGGLETQYF,TGCGCCAGCAGCCTACTGTTATCGGGGGGGCTGGAGACCCAGTACTTC
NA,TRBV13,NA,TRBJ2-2,CASSVRGGGHDGELFF,TGTGCCAGCAGCGTCCGGGGTGGGGGGCACGACGGGGAGCTGTTTTTT
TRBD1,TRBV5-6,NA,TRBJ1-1,CASSLRWDRGLAFF,TGTGCCAGCAGCTTGAGGTGGGACAGGGGGTTAGCTTTCTTT
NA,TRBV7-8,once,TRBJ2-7,CASSLRGGPSYEQYF,TGTGCCAGCAGCTTAAGGGGGGGTCCTTCCTACGAGCAGTACTTC
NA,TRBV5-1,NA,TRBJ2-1,CASSLAVSNEQFF,TGCGCCAGCAGCTTGGCAGTATCCAATGAGCAGTTCTTC
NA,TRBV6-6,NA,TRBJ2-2,CASSFDSLSTGELFF,TGTGCCAGCAGCTTCGACAGTCTAAGTACCGGGGAGCTGTTTTTT
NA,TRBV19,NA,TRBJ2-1,CASSPVGPYNEQFF,TGTGCCAGTAGTCCCGTGGGGCCATACAATGAGCAGTTCTTC
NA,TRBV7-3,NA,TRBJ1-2,CASSETGQGKGKGYTF,TGTGCCAGCAGTGAGACGGGGCAGGGAAAGGGTAAAGGCTACACCTTC
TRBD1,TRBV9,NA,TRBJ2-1,CASSLGGTGAYNEQFF,TGTGCCAGCAGCCTAGGGGGGACAGGGGCCTACAATGAGCAGTTCTTC
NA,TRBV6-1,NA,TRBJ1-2,CASRPLGPVGYTF,TGTGCCAGCAGACCTCTCGGACCGGTCGGCTACACCTTC
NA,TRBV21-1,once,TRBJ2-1,CASGLAGGSPYNEQFF,TGTGCCAGCGGACTAGCGGGGGGATCCCCATACAATGAGCAGTTCTTC
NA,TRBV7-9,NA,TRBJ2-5,CASSTSGGGETQYF,TGTGCCAGCAGCACATCTGGGGGCGGAGAGACCCAGTACTTC
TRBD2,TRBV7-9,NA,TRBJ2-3,CASRKPTSGGGTSTDTQYF,TGTGCCAGCAGGAAACCGACTAGCGGGGGTGGAACTAGCACAGATACGCAGTATTTT
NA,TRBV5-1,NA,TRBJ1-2,CASSLGQLYGYTF,TGCGCCAGCAGCTTGGGACAGTTATATGGCTACACCTTC
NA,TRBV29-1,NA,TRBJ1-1,CSVAAFTEAFF,TGCAGCGTGGCCGCCTTCACTGAAGCTTTCTTT
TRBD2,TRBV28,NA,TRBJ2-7,CASSLVASGNYEQYF,TGTGCCAGCAGTTTAGTAGCTAGCGGGAACTACGAGCAGTACTTC
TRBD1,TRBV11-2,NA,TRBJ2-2,CASSLGQVLSSGELFF,TGTGCCAGCAGCTTGGGACAGGTTTTGTCCTCTGGGGAGCTGTTTTTT
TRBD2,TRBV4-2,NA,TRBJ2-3,CASSQGLAGSTDTQYF,TGTGCCAGCAGCCAAGGACTAGCGGGGAGCACAGATACGCAGTATTTT
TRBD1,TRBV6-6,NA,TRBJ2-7,CASRPGTGGLYEQYF,TGTGCCAGCAGGCCCGGGACAGGGGGGCTCTACGAGCAGTACTTC
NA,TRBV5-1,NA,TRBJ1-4,CASSLAGTTNEKLFF,TGCGCCAGCAGCTTGGCAGGGACAACTAATGAAAAACTGTTTTTT
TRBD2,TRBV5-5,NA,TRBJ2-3,CASSIRGGPLTDTQYF,TGTGCCAGCAGCATTCGGGGGGGCCCCCTCACAGATACGCAGTATTTT
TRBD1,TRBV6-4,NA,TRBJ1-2,CASSPDRGSYGYTF,TGTGCCAGCAGCCCCGACAGGGGCAGCTATGGCTACACCTTC
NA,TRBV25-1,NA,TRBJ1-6,CASSVNTNSPLHF,TGTGCCAGCAGCGTTAATACGAATTCACCCCTCCACTTT
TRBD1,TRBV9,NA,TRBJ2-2,CASSVGTGPNTGELFF,TGTGCCAGCAGCGTAGGGACAGGTCCAAACACCGGGGAGCTGTTTTTT
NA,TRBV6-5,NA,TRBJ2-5,CASSPTPNGETQYF,TGTGCCAGCAGTCCCACCCCGAACGGAGAGACCCAGTACTTC
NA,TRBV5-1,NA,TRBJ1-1,CASTLGGDTEAFF,TGCGCCAGCACCCTCGGGGGGGACACTGAAGCTTTCTTT
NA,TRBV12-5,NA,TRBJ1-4,CASGSSGGGEKLFF,TGTGCTAGTGGTTCTTCCGGTGGAGGGGAAAAACTGTTTTTT
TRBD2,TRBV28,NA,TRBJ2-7,CASRAPGLAGAYEQYF,TGTGCCAGCAGAGCTCCCGGACTAGCGGGGGCCTACGAGCAGTACTTC
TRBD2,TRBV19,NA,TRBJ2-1,CASSIMPGTSAFYNEQFF,TGTGCCAGTAGTATTATGCCCGGGACTAGCGCATTCTACAATGAGCAGTTCTTC
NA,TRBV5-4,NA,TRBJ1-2,CASSLGTRHKNYGYTF,TGTGCCAGCAGCTTGGGGACAAGACACAAAAACTATGGCTACACCTTC
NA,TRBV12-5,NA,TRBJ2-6,CASGSRTAGANVLTF,TGTGCTAGTGGTTCCCGGACGGCTGGGGCCAACGTCCTGACTTTC
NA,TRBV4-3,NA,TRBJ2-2,CASSQVYPYTGELFF,TGCGCCAGCAGCCAAGTCTATCCGTACACCGGGGAGCTGTTTTTT
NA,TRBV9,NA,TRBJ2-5,CASSVFGGAQETQYF,TGTGCCAGCAGCGTATTCGGAGGAGCCCAAGAGACCCAGTACTTC
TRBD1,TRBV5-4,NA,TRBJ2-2,CASSLGSQGATGELFF,TGTGCCAGCAGCTTGGGATCACAGGGGGCGACCGGGGAGCTGTTTTTT
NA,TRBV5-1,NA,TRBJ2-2,CASSFFGSNTGELFF,TGCGCCAGCAGCTTTTTCGGGAGTAACACCGGGGAGCTGTTTTTT
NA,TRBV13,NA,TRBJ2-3,CASSQGSVLGDTQYF,TGTGCCAGCAGCCAGGGGTCGGTCCTCGGAGATACGCAGTATTTT
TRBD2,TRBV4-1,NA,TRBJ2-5,CASSQGGAGGLQETQYF,TGCGCCAGCAGCCAAGGGGGAGCGGGGGGGCTGCAAGAGACCCAGTACTTC
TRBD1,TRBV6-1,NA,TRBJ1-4,CASTQGGQVNEKLFF,TGTGCCAGCACCCAAGGGGGACAGGTAAATGAAAAACTGTTTTTT
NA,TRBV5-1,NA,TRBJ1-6,CASSDAPGVEPLHF,TGCGCCAGCAGCGACGCCCCCGGGGTCGAGCCCCTCCACTTT
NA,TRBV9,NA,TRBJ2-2,CASSVGLDSGGTGELFF,TGTGCCAGCAGCGTAGGGCTAGACAGTGGGGGCACCGGGGAGCTGTTTTTT
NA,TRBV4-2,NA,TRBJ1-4,CASKGATTGKLFF,TGTGCCAGCAAAGGGGCCACGACGGGGAAACTGTTTTTT
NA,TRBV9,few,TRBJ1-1,CASSVGGATEAFF,TGTGCCAGCAGCGTAGGAGGCGCCACTGAAGCTTTCTTT
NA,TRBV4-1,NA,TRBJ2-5,CASSSLMGRGETQYF,TGCGCCAGCAGCAGCTTGATGGGCCGGGGGGAGACCCAGTACTTC
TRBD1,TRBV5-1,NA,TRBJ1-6,CASSLKGTGGSLLHF,TGCGCCAGCAGCTTGAAGGGGACAGGGGGTTCGCTGCTCCACTTT